Detailed here is one T cell receptor beta chain. Its antigen remains unknown. This record comes from a study of OX40 agonist ivuxolimab in advanced cancers. Overall study results and limits: Low clonal expansion, among the lowest seen, marked partial responders at 0.1-3.0 mg/kg.

Libraries were prepared by immunoSEQ multiplex PCR; TCRdb keeps only in-frame clonotypes and omits some of them. The table has nearly 95,000 clones, 94% seen once. The material sequenced was CD4+ or CD8+ T cells sorted from blood, taken in a trial of the OX40 agonist ivuxolimab. The receptor's source is an adult with an advanced solid tumor such as melanoma, head and neck, liver or kidney cancer.

The DNA for the CDR3 is TGTGCCAGCAGTGGTACTAGCACAGATACGCAGTATTTT. Translating gives CASSGTSTDTQYF. The rearrangement uses TRBV2 and TRBJ2-3; no definite D call. Trimming left V 4 bases short and J 0 bases short, with 5 bases between. Looked up from germline, CDR1 is SNHLY and CDR2 is FYNNEI. The CDR3 has 13 residues.